This record concerns one T cell receptor beta chain sequence. Its cognate antigen has yet to be identified. There are no base qualities to consult, and no much larger clone falls within one base. CD8 naive samples consisted of CD45RO-negative cells that were positively selected for CCR7, yielding a CD45RA+CCR7+ population without TemRA cells. The donors were healthy, HIV-negative adults who had no recently reported acute infections or vaccinations. All donors were Caucasian adults living in Nashville, Tennessee, USA. After blood collection by leukapheresis, PBMCs were isolated using Ficoll-Histopaque density gradient centrifugation and then cryopreserved in the vapor phase of liquid nitrogen. Analytical flow cytometry was used to check the purity and quantity of every magnetically sorted T cell population. Each sorted fraction had its genomic DNA isolated and then quantified by UV absorbance on a Nanodrop 2000c.

Using the deep immunoSEQ assay, multiplex PCR amplified TCR CDR3 regions from genomic DNA. Genomic DNA extracted from each cell subset was distributed evenly over all wells of several immunoSEQ 96-well plates, and each plate served as one replicate. For sorted subsets, roughly 200 ng genomic DNA, equal to about 30,000 T cell genomes, was loaded into each replicate PCR. Purified libraries were quantified with a Qubit 3.0 fluorometer, sized on a Bioanalyzer 2100, and re-quantified with the KAPA Library Quantification kit. Every immunoSEQ 96-well plate was sequenced on a separate single-read 150-cycle Illumina NextSeq 550 flow cell. On the authors' methods: Because the immunoSEQ output included only junctional sequences and no quality scores, the filtering could not be the same as the filtering used for full-length reads. To assign V/J genes and CDR3, sequences were annotated against IMGT germline references using PyIR, a Python wrapper for IgBLAST v1.9. Any read was removed if the V/J assignment was weak (E-value above 1e-6), the CDR3 was missing, or the read contained stop codons, out-of-frame junctions, or ambiguous translated residues. V3J clonotypes were defined as sequences sharing the same inferred V gene, J gene, and CDR3 amino acid sequence. The percentage overlap between two repertoires was calculated by dividing the number of shared unique clonotypes by the size of the smaller repertoire. Richness of each repertoire was evaluated using RTK rarefaction, the Chao1 estimator, and Recon v2.1 estimates of unobserved clonotypes. Generation probabilities for all TCRbeta clonotypes obtained by the gDNA method from a handful of donors were computed using OLGA. TCRdb took this table from immuneACCESS and kept in-frame rearrangements with V and J called. Such tables lack part of the clones; where checked against another copy, unresolved V genes explain under half of the gap, and the rest is unexplained. The V and J calls and the clone size are those of that table, but D and trimming were determined from the DNA. For this sample there are roughly 890,000 clones; 90% to 95% appear just once. More than 20% of the sample goes to the ten largest clones.

This specimen belongs to a study of shared clonotypes between healthy human individuals (dated by TCRdb to 2018 to 2020). Describing the broader study: The cohort comprised a couple of women and a few men aged 18 to 49 years. For each donor, three plates each were used for CD4 naive and CD4 memory, two plates were used for CD8 naive, and one plate was used for CD8 memory. To estimate repertoire size and how much clonotypes are shared between individuals, the study performed deep sequencing of blood TCR repertoires from about five healthy adults. To increase sequencing depth and limit assay-specific biases, different laboratories used diverse techniques to prepare libraries and sequence TCR repertoires. Between about 0.8 and 9.5 billion PBMCs per donor were obtained by leukapheresis. Overall results and qualifications from the work: Only blood was sampled, and tissue TCR repertoires likely differ from those in blood. Rarefaction of sorted-subset datasets indicated incomplete sequencing despite the large sequencing depth. Clonotypes shared by all four sorted-subset donors showed higher generation probabilities than non-shared clonotypes. Because the study included a small number of donors, the genetic and exposure-history diversity represented was limited. Pairwise subsampling indicated that sequencing depth was expected to affect the degree of clonotype sharing among donors. Sharing across several donors was observed for approximately 5% of naive CD4, over 3% of naive CD8, 2.3% of memory CD4, and roughly 0.43% of memory CD8 clonotypes. Estimated clonotype richness was generally larger for naive than for memory subsets.

Including the terminal cysteine and phenylalanine, the CDR3 comprises 16 residues. Only the CDR3 part of the read is kept: 48 bases, read in frame from the first base. The germline V gene (reference sequence) specifies MNHEY as CDR1 and SMNVEV as CDR2. Ends trimmed: V by 5 bases, J by 2 bases; bases unmatched to a gene: 5. The chain employs TRBV27 and TRBJ2-3, and TRBD2 aligns with 12 junction nucleotides. The sequencing sample was made of naive CD8+ T cells sorted from blood. The cell subset or site label for this specimen denotes: CD45RA+CCR7+. The TCR comes from a man aged 25 to 40 in good health. CDR3 sequence: CASSVTSGRFTDTQYF. The DNA sequence reads TGTGCCAGCAGTGTTACTAGCGGGAGGTTCACAGATACGCAGTATTTT.